This T cell receptor beta chain was observed in a study of T-cell memory formation after mild COVID-19. There are 15 residues in the CDR3. Germline loops: CDR1 MNHEY, CDR2 SMNVEV (reference sequence). Trimming at V came to 7 bases and at J to 4 bases, leaving 12 bases not matched to a gene. With respect to this clonotype: Its antigen remains unknown.

In TCRdb, the 5' RACE reads were re-called with MiXCR into one record per CDR3 protein. The sample holds approximately 580,000 distinct CDR3 sequences, about a fifth seen once. Study-wide results and caveats: Pre-infection memory held some responding clones, suggesting pre-existing cross-reactive T cells responded.

The chain recombines TRBV27 with TRBJ2-7, with 8 bases that match TRBD1. The source material was PBMCs or a T cell subset sorted from them (not recorded which). The clonotype comes from an adult woman who had mild COVID-19 (a few samples of this study predate the infection). Cell type and time point are not known. CDR3 nucleotides: TGTGCCAGCACTATATCCGGGACAGGCCATTACGAGCAGTACTTC. It specifies CASTISGTGHYEQYF.